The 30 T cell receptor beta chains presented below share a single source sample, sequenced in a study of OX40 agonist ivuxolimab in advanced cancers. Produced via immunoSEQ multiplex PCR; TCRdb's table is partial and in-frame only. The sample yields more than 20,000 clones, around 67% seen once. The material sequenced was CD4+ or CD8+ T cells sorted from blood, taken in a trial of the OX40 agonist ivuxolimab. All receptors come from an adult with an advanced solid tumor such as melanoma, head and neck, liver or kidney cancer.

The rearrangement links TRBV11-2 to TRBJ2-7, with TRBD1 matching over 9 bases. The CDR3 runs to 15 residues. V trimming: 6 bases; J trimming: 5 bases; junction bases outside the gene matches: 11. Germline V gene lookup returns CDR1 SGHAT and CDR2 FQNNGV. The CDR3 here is CASSATGTGFHEQYF. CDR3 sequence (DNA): TGTGCCAGCAGTGCGACCGGGACAGGGTTCCACGAGCAGTACTTC.

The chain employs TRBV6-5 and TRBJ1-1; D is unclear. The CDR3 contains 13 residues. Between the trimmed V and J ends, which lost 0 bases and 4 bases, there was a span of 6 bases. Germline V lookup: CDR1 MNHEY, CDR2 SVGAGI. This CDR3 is CASSYSSATEAFF. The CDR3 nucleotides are TGTGCCAGCAGTTACTCTTCCGCCACTGAAGCTTTCTTT.

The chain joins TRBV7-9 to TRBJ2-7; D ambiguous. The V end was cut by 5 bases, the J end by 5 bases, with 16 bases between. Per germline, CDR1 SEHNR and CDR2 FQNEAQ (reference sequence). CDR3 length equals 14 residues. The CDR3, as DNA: TGTGCCAGCAGCCCCCGGCATCAAGCCCACGAGCAGTACTTC. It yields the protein CASSPRHQAHEQYF.

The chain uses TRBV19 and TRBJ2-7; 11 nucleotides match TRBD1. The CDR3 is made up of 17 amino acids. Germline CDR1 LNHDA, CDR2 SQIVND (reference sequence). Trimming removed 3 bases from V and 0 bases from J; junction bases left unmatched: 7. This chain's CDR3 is CASSIGQGARTSYEQYF. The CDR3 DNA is TGTGCCAGTAGTATTGGACAGGGGGCTCGTACCTCCTACGAGCAGTACTTC.

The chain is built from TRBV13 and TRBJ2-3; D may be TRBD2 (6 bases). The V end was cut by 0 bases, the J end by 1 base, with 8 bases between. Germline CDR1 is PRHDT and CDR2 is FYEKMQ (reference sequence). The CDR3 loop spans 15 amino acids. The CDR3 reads CASSLGLAGTDTQYF. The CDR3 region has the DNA TGTGCCAGCAGCTTAGGACTAGCTGGCACAGATACGCAGTATTTT.

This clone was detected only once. Here the CDR3 reads CASSLSGNSYNEQFF. In DNA, the CDR3 is TGTGCCAGCAGCTTATCTGGCAACTCCTACAATGAGCAGTTCTTC. The V and J genes are TRBV11-2 and TRBJ2-1, with D hard to call. Germline V gene data show CDR1 as SGHAT and CDR2 as FQNNGV. V was shortened by 2 bases and J by 0 bases, with 8 bases between the two germline ends. The CDR3 runs to 15 residues. Variable domain in full (rest from reference TRBV11-2 and TRBJ2-1): EAGVAQSPRYKIIEKRQSVAFWCNPISGHATLYWYQQILGQGPKLLIQFQNNGVVDDSQLPKDRFSAERLKGVDSTLKIQPAKLEDSAVYLCASSLSGNSYNEQFFGPGTRLTVL.

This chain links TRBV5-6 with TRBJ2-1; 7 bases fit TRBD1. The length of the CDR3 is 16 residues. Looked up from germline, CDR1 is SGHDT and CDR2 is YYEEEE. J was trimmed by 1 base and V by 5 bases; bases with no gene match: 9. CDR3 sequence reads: CASRQHRGRSYNEQFF. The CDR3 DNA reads TGTGCCAGCAGACAGCACAGGGGACGTTCCTACAATGAGCAGTTCTTC. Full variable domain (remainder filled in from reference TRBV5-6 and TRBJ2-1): DAGVTQSPTHLIKTRGQQVTLRCSPKSGHDTVSWYQQALGQGPQFIFQYYEEEERQRGNFPDRFSGHQFPNYSSELNVNALLLGDSALYLCASRQHRGRSYNEQFFGPGTRLTVL.

This CDR3 reads CASGSGGGTDTQYF. The DNA of the CDR3 is TGTGCCAGCGGGAGCGGGGGGGGCACAGATACGCAGTATTTT. The gene calls are TRBV4-2 and TRBJ2-3, with 10 bases lining up with TRBD2. Germline lookup yields CDR1 LGHNA and CDR2 YNFKEQ. J lost 1 base, V lost 8 bases, and 3 bases had no gene match. The CDR3 runs 14 residues.

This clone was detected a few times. The CDR3 nucleotides are TGTGCCAGTATTCCCGGGACAGGGTCGGTTTGGCCCCAGCATTTT. Translated, it gives CASIPGTGSVWPQHF. The genes are TRBV19 and TRBJ1-5; 9 nucleotides agree with TRBD1. V dropped 7 bases and J dropped 9; count of bases not matched to a gene: 13. The germline gives CDR1 LNHDA, CDR2 SQIVND (reference sequence). The CDR3 is made up of 15 amino acids.

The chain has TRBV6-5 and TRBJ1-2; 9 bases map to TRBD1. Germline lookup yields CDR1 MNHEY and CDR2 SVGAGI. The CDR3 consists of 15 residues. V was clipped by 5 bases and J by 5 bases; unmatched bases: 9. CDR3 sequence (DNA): TGTGCCAGCAGTCGTCCCGGGACAGGGTATTATGGCTACACCTTC. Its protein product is CASSRPGTGYYGYTF.

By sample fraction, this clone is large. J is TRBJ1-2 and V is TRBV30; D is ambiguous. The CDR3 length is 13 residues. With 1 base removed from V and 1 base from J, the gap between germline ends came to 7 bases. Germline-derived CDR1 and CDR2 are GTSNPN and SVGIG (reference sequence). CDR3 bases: TGTGCCTGGAGTGACGAGGGTAACTATGGCTACACCTTC. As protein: CAWSDEGNYGYTF.

The CDR3 sequence: CASSGTSGGAETQYF. In DNA, the CDR3 is TGTGCCAGCAGTGGGACTAGCGGGGGGGCAGAGACCCAGTACTTC. V and J are TRBV6-1 and TRBJ2-5; 15 bases line up with TRBD2. V lost 4 bases, J lost 4 bases, and 1 base stayed unmatched. Germline CDR1 MNHNS, CDR2 SASEGT. This CDR3 contains 15 residues.

The CDR3 sequence: CASSLGSRTYEQYF. The CDR3 DNA reads TGTGCCAGCAGCTTGGGCTCTCGGACCTACGAGCAGTACTTC. The chain uses TRBV5-6 and TRBJ2-7; unclear D gene. With 0 bases removed from V and 2 bases from J, the gap between germline ends came to 9 bases. The CDR3 is made up of 14 amino acids. CDR1 SGHDT and CDR2 YYEEEE come from the germline V gene. The entire variable domain, with the rest obtained from reference TRBV5-6 and TRBJ2-7, is as follows: DAGVTQSPTHLIKTRGQQVTLRCSPKSGHDTVSWYQQALGQGPQFIFQYYEEEERQRGNFPDRFSGHQFPNYSSELNVNALLLGDSALYLCASSLGSRTYEQYFGPGTRLTVT.

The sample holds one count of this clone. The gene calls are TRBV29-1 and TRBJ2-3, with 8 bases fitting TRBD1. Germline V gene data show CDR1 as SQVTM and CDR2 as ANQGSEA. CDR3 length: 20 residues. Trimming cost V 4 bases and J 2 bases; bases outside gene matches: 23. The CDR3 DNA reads TGCAGCGTTGCGGTGGTGGGGCGGACAGGGAGCCTATTGCCCACAGATACGCAGTATTTT. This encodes CSVAVVGRTGSLLPTDTQYF.

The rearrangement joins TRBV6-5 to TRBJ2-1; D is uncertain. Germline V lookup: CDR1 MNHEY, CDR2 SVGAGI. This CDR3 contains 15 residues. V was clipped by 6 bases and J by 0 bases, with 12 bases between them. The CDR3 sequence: CASRRTVSSYNEQFF. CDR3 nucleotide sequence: TGTGCCAGCAGAAGAACCGTTAGCTCCTACAATGAGCAGTTCTTC.

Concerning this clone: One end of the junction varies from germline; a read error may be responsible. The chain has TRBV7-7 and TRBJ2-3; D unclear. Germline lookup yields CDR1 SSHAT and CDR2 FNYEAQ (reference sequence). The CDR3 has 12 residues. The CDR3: CASSSGTDTQYF. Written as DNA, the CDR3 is TGTGCTAGCAGCTCTGGGACAGATACGCAGTATTTT.

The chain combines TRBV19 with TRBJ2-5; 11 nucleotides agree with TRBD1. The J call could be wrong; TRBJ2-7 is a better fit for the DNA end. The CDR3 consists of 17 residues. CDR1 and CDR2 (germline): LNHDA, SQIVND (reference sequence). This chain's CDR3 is CASSIGQGARTSYEQYF. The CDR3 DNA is TGTGCCAGTAGTATTGGACAGGGGGCTCGTACCTCCTACGAGCAGTACTTC.

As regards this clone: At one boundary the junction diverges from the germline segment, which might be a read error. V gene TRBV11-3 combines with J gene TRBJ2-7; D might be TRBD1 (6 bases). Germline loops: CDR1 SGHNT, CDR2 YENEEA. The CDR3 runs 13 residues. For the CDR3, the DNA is TGTGCCAGCAGCCACCGGGACAACTACGGGCAGTACTTC. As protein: CASSHRDNYGQYF. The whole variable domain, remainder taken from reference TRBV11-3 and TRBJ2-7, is EAGVVQSPRYKIIEKKQPVAFWCNPISGHNTLYWYLQNLGQGPELLIRYENEEAVDDSQLPKDRFSAERLKGVDSTLKIQPAELGDSAVYLCASSHRDNYGQYFGPGTRLTVT.

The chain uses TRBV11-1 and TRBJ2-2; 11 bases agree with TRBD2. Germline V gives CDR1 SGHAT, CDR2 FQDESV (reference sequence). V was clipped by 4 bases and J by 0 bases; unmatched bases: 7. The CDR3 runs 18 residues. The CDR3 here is CASSYPRLAGSNTGELFF. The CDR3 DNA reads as TGTGCCAGCAGCTACCCGAGACTAGCGGGGTCGAACACCGGGGAGCTGTTTTTT.

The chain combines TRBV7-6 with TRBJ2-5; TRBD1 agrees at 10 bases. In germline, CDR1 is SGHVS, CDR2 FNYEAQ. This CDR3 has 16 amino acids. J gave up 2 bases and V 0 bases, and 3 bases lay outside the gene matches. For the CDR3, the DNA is TGTGCCAGCAGCTTAGCACCGGGACAGGGGCAAGAGACCCAGTACTTC. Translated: CASSLAPGQGQETQYF.

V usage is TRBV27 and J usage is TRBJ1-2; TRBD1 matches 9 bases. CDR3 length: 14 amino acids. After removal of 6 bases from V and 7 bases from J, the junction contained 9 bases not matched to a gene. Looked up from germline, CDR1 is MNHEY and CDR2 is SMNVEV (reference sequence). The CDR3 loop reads CASRTGTGHGGYTF. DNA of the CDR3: TGTGCCAGCAGAACCGGGACAGGGCACGGTGGCTACACCTTC.

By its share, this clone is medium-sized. CDR3 protein: CASSSGLAGDTDTQYF. CDR3 DNA: TGTGCCAGCAGCTCCGGACTAGCGGGGGACACAGATACGCAGTATTTT. This sequence joins TRBV11-3 and TRBJ2-3, with 13 positions matching TRBD2. From germline, CDR1 is SGHNT and CDR2 YENEEA. CDR3 size: 16 residues. V lost 4 bases, J lost 2 bases, and 3 bases stayed unmatched.

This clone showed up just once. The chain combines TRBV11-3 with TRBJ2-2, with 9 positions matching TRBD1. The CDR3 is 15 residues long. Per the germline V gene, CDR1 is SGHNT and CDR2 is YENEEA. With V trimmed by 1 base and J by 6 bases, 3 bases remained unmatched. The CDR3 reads CASSLGDREAGELFF. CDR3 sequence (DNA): TGTGCCAGCAGCTTAGGGGACAGGGAGGCCGGGGAGCTGTTTTTT.

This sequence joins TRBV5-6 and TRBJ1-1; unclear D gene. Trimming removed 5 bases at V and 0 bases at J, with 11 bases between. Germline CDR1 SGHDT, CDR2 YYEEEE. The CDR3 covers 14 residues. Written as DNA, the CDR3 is TGTGCCAGCAGTCCTACGGTCGTGAACACTGAAGCTTTCTTT. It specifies CASSPTVVNTEAFF.

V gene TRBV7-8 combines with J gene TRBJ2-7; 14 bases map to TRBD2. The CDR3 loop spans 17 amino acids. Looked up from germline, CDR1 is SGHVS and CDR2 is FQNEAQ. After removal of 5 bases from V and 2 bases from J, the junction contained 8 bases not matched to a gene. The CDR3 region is CASSRGLAGAEPYEQYF. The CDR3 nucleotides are TGTGCCAGCAGCCGGGGACTAGCGGGGGCCGAACCCTACGAGCAGTACTTC.

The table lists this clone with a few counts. In DNA, the CDR3 is TGTGCCAGCAGCCCGACGACCCCCATGAACACTGAAGCTTTCTTT. Translated, it gives CASSPTTPMNTEAFF. The V gene is TRBV7-9, the J gene TRBJ1-1, with D unresolved. CDR1 and CDR2 (germline): SEHNR, FQNEAQ (reference sequence). The CDR3 runs to 15 residues. Trimming stripped 5 bases from V and 0 bases from J, with 13 bases between. The entire variable domain, with the rest obtained from reference TRBV7-9 and TRBJ1-1, is as follows: DTGVSQNPRHKITKRGQNVTFRCDPISEHNRLYWYRQTLGQGPEFLTYFQNEAQLEKSRLLSDRFSAERPKGSFSTLEIQRTEQGDSAMYLCASSPTTPMNTEAFFGQGTRLTVV.

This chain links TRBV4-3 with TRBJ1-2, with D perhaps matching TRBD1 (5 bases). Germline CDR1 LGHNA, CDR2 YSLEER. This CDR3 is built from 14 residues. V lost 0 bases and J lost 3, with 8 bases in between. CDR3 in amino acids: CASSQDGGDYGYTF. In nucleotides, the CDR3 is TGCGCCAGCAGCCAAGACGGGGGGGACTATGGCTACACCTTC.

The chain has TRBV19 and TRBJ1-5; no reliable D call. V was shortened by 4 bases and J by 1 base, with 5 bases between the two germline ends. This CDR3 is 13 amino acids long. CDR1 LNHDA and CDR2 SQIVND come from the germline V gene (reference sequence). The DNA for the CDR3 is TGTGCCAGTAGTAGGGCAAGCAATCAGCCCCAGCATTTT. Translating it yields CASSRASNQPQHF.

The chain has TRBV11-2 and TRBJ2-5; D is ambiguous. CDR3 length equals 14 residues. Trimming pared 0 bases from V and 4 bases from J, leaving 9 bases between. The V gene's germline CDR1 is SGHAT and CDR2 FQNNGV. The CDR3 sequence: CASSLELVGETQYF. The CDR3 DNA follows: TGTGCCAGCAGCTTAGAGCTGGTAGGAGAGACCCAGTACTTC.

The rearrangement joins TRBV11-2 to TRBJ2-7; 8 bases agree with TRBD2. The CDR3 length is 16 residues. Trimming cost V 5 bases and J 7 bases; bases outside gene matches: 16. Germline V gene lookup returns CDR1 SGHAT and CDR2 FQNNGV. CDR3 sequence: CASSLGGTGGLREQYF. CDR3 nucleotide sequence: TGTGCCAGCAGCCTCGGTGGGACGGGGGGGCTTAGAGAGCAGTACTTC. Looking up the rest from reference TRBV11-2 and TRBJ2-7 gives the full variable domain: EAGVAQSPRYKIIEKRQSVAFWCNPISGHATLYWYQQILGQGPKLLIQFQNNGVVDDSQLPKDRFSAERLKGVDSTLKIQPAKLEDSAVYLCASSLGGTGGLREQYFGPGTRLTVT.